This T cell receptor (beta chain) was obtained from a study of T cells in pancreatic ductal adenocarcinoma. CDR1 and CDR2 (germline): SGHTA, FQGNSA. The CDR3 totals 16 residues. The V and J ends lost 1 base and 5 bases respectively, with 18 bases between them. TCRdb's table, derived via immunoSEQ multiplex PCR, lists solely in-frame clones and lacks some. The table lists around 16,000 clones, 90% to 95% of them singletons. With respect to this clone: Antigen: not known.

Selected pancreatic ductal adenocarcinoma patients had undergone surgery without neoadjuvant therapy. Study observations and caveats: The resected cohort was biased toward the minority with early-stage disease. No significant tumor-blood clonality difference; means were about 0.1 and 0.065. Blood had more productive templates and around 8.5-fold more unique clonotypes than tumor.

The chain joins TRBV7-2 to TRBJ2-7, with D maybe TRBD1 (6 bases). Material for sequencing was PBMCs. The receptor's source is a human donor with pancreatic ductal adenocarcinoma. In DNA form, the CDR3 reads TGTGCCAGCAGCTTAGGGGCAGGGGTCGAAGGTAACGAGCAGTACTTC. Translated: CASSLGAGVEGNEQYF.